A single sample gave rise to the 9 T cell receptor beta chains below, sequenced in a study of T cells in localized non-small cell lung cancer. Sequencing was performed with immunoSEQ multiplex PCR; in TCRdb, only in-frame clones are kept and a portion is missing. The table lists approximately 5,300 clones, 30% to 35% of them singletons. The sample in question was lung tumor tissue, obtained before any cancer treatment. The receptors shown here come from a male donor at least 60 years old with stage III lung adenocarcinoma.

The chain joins TRBV11-3 to TRBJ1-4, with D unresolved. Looked up from germline, CDR1 is SGHNT and CDR2 is YENEEA. The CDR3 loop spans 14 amino acids. The V end was cut by 8 bases, the J end by 2 bases, with 12 bases between. The chain's CDR3 is CASVEVATNEKLFF. For the CDR3, the DNA is TGTGCCAGCGTAGAAGTGGCCACTAATGAAAAACTGTTTTTT.

In its sample, this clone is medium-sized. The chain has TRBV11-3 and TRBJ1-2; 10 nucleotides line up with TRBD1. The length of the CDR3 is 15 residues. CDR1 SGHNT and CDR2 YENEEA come from the germline V gene. V was clipped by 5 bases and J by 6 bases; unmatched bases: 9. The CDR3 here is CASSLTGTGVNGYTF. CDR3 DNA sequence: TGTGCCAGCAGCCTGACCGGGACAGGGGTTAATGGCTACACCTTC. The whole variable domain, remainder taken from reference TRBV11-3 and TRBJ1-2, is EAGVVQSPRYKIIEKKQPVAFWCNPISGHNTLYWYLQNLGQGPELLIRYENEEAVDDSQLPKDRFSAERLKGVDSTLKIQPAELGDSAVYLCASSLTGTGVNGYTFGSGTRLTVV.

The chain is built from TRBV11-3 and TRBJ2-7; 7 bases map to TRBD2. The junction had 11 bases not matched to a gene; V was cut back by 3 bases and J by 3 bases. The CDR3 is made up of 16 amino acids. Germline V CDR1 and CDR2: SGHNT, YENEEA. CDR3 DNA: TGTGCCAGCAGCTTGGGAGGCGGGGGTCGAGGCTACGAGCAGTACTTC. Translating it yields CASSLGGGGRGYEQYF.

The chain combines TRBV18 with TRBJ2-1; 12 bases line up with TRBD2. CDR1 KGHSH and CDR2 LQKENI come from the germline V gene. The V and J ends lost 1 base and 5 bases, in that order; junction bases with no gene match: 3. CDR3 size: 16 residues. The CDR3 DNA follows: TGTGCCAGCTCACCACAACTAGCGGGAGGAGACAATGAGCAGTTCTTC. It encodes CASSPQLAGGDNEQFF.

The rearrangement links TRBV18 to TRBJ1-1; 7 bases are a match to TRBD1. Trimming cost V 5 bases and J 3 bases; bases outside gene matches: 6. CDR3 length: 14 amino acids. From germline, CDR1 is KGHSH and CDR2 LQKENI. CDR3 sequence (DNA): TGTGCCAGCTCAACAGGGGTCGGGGACACTGAAGCTTTCTTT. Encoded protein: CASSTGVGDTEAFF.

This rearrangement joins TRBV6-8 to TRBJ2-2; the D gene could be TRBD1 or TRBD2 (6 bases each). V dropped 5 bases and J dropped 8 bases, with 12 bases sitting between them. In germline, CDR1 is MNHGY, CDR2 SAAAGT. CDR3 size: 13 residues. CDR3 sequence reads: CASSSRGPGELFF. The CDR3 DNA reads TGTGCCAGCAGTAGTCGGGGGCCAGGGGAGCTGTTTTTT.

This clone has more than one count but fewer than ten. This chain joins TRBV6-8 and TRBJ1-2; D remains ambiguous. The germline CDR1 and CDR2 sequences are MNHGY and SAAAGT. Trimming shortened V by 6 bases and J by 4 bases, and 15 bases separated the two germline ends. CDR3 length: 14 residues. The CDR3 sequence is CASSDGPESYGYTF. CDR3 bases: TGTGCCAGCAGCGACGGACCGGAGTCCTATGGCTACACCTTC.

V and J are TRBV18 and TRBJ2-5; D perhaps matches TRBD1 (6 bases). This CDR3 is built from 16 residues. V was shortened by 2 bases and J by 4 bases, with 17 bases between the two germline ends. CDR1 and CDR2 from the germline V gene are KGHSH and LQKENI. CDR3 bases: TGTGCCAGCTCACCAGAAGCAGGGGTTCGGGGAGAGACCCAGTACTTC. Its protein product is CASSPEAGVRGETQYF.

This clone has more than one count but fewer than ten. The J gene is TRBJ1-1, the V gene TRBV19; D remains ambiguous. Trimming shortened V by 1 base and J by 4 bases, and 16 bases separated the two germline ends. CDR3 size: 16 residues. Germline values: CDR1 LNHDA, CDR2 SQIVND (reference sequence). The CDR3 DNA follows: TGTGCCAGTAGTATAGGGGGAGGACTGCCCGTCACTGAAGCTTTCTTT. It codes for CASSIGGGLPVTEAFF.